This T cell receptor beta chain was captured by sequencing in a study of preoperative IRX-2 immunotherapy in early breast cancer. The sample holds a few counts of this clone. CDR1 and CDR2 from the germline V gene are SQVTM and ANQGSEA. The CDR3 totals 13 residues. V lost 6 bases and J lost 6, with 18 bases in between. Sequencing was performed with immunoSEQ multiplex PCR; in TCRdb, only in-frame clones are kept and a portion is missing. The sample holds approximately 98,000 clones; around 86% are singletons and the top ten take approximately 2%. The treatment was: preoperative locoregional IRX-2 cytokine immunotherapy. This phase Ib study tested locoregional IRX-2 cytokine immunotherapy given before surgery.

This clonotype was obtained from a human donor with breast cancer. The rearrangement joins TRBV29-1 to TRBJ2-7, with D maybe TRBD1 (6 bases). The sequencing here drew on tumor tissue, taken after IRX-2 immunotherapy. In nucleotides, the CDR3 is TGCAGCGTCCGGGAACAGGGAAAAGGCGAGCAGTACTTC. It is translated as CSVREQGKGEQYF.